Sequencing of this T cell receptor (beta chain) was carried out in a study of CD8+ T cells in alopecia areata. Pooled cutaneous lymph node cells were sorted using CD4, CD8alpha, NKG2D, NKG2ACE and other markers. As the sequencing template, cDNA was produced by extracting RNA and reverse transcribing it. The repertoire was sequenced with immunoSEQ multiplex PCR; TCRdb's copy has only in-frame clones and lacks some. The sample gives about 19,000 clones, none seen only once, and the top ten clones hold around 29%. V gave up 0 bases and J gave up 1 base, with 13 bases separating them. The germline V gene has CDR1 MNHDT and CDR2 YYDKIL. This CDR3 has 17 residues. Of note for this clone: The database protein in TCRdb disagrees with the DNA translation at residue 14; the sequence shown here was translated from the DNA. Germline and genes: mouse. The CDR3 extends 3 residues past the end of the read, so its final part is completed from the germline J gene.

This clonotype was sampled from a C3H/HeJ mouse with alopecia areata. As its MHC haplotype, the strain has H2-k. Source material: CD8+ T cells sorted from a lymph node. This rearrangement joins TRBV17 to TRBJ1-3, with a possible D match to TRBD1 (6 bases). The CDR3 bases that were read are TGTGCTAGCAGTAGAGATGGGGGGGGGCGCTCTGGAAATACG. This encodes CASSRDGGGRSGNT. The entire CDR3 is CASSRDGGGRSGNTLYF.